This TCR beta chain was retrieved from a study of T cells after posttransplantation cyclophosphamide. Regarding the study as a whole: Recipient CMV seropositivity and CMV reactivation strongly tracked TRB clonality. Donor-recipient repertoire similarity was low at 1-2 months, rising over year one. Skin or GI-infiltrating T cells shared few TRB sequences with blood.

Points on this clone: What it binds is not known.

Germline lookup yields CDR1 SGHAT and CDR2 FQNNGV. V gave up 5 bases and J gave up 2 bases, with 17 bases separating them. The CDR3 has 16 amino acids. The method was immunoSEQ multiplex PCR; TCRdb's version includes in-frame clones alone and lacks a portion of them. Found here are some 9,000 clones, roughly 98% of them singletons; the top ten hold approximately 0.25%. The clonotype was recovered from a man aged 50 to 60 in good health, CMV-negative, and a related stem cell transplant donor. Source material: naive CD8+ T cells sorted from PBMCs. The gene calls are TRBV11-2 and TRBJ2-3, with TRBD1 as a possible D gene (6 bases). The CDR3 region has the DNA TGTGCCAGCAGCCTTAACAGGGTCGCTCCCACAGATACGCAGTATTTT. The encoded protein is CASSLNRVAPTDTQYF.